Listed below are T cell receptor beta chains from one sample, sequenced in a study of Graves' ophthalmopathy and Graves' hyperthyroidism. TCRdb itself ran the multiplex PCR reads through MiXCR, one entry per CDR3 protein. The sample has approximately 700,000 distinct CDR3 sequences, just over 40% seen once; the top ten hold roughly 3%. Sequenced material: peripheral blood. The receptors were gathered from an adult man with Graves' ophthalmopathy. The CDR3 runs from the conserved cysteine through the conserved F or W. The D gene is left open where the match is weak.

j_call	d_call	v_call	cdr3_aa
TRBJ2-7	NA	TRBV20-1	CSAAGGQGSGHEQYF
TRBJ2-7	TRBD2	TRBV2	CASSLGRSSGNYEQYF
TRBJ2-7	TRBD2	TRBV20-1	CSAPGTSVPYEQYF
TRBJ2-5	NA	TRBV5-1	CASSSGTQDF
TRBJ2-7	TRBD1	TRBV20-1	CSAREGTGTYEQYF
TRBJ1-2	NA	TRBV10-3	CAISGGDPYGYTF
TRBJ1-5	TRBD1	TRBV12-3/TRBV12-4	CASSVQGGETQHF
TRBJ2-2	TRBD2	TRBV7-9	CAIREEGTGELFF
TRBJ2-6	NA	TRBV7-2	CASSLVTWAGANVLTF
TRBJ2-2	NA	TRBV4-3	CASSLHAAGELFF
TRBJ1-2	NA	TRBV20-1	CSAPETGGLRGYTF
TRBJ1-2	TRBD1	TRBV10-3	CAIRPEETGGTGPNYGYTF
TRBJ1-6	NA	TRBV2	CASGRDGAWNSPLHF
TRBJ2-7	TRBD2	TRBV5-1	CASSLAGTSGVREQYF
TRBJ2-7	NA	TRBV2	CASTGSPYEQYF
TRBJ1-4	TRBD1	TRBV5-1	CASSLEGDRGTELFF
TRBJ1-1	NA	TRBV19	CASSMGRNTEAFF
TRBJ1-5	NA	TRBV10-3	CAIRGGVDQPQHF
TRBJ2-5	TRBD1	TRBV7-2	CASRTPGQGSQETQYF
TRBJ1-1	NA	TRBV2	CASSGGLYTEAFF
TRBJ2-1	NA	TRBV29-1	CSVSSNEQFF
TRBJ2-7	TRBD1	TRBV10-3	CASSGTGVREQYF
TRBJ1-4	NA	TRBV6-1	CASSENIGSEKLFF
TRBJ1-2	NA	TRBV7-6	CASSSTSDPYGYTF
TRBJ1-1	NA	TRBV4-2	CASSPSELPLNTEAFF
TRBJ1-6	TRBD1	TRBV11-2	CASSFGQGSSPLHF
TRBJ2-1	NA	TRBV10-3	CAISERGLSYNEQFF
TRBJ1-1	TRBD1	TRBV6-6	CASSYQATGGLKAFF
TRBJ2-1	NA	TRBV12-3/TRBV12-4	CASSLGQYNEQFF
TRBJ1-2	TRBD1	TRBV7-3	CASSPTGTGVYGYTF
TRBJ2-5	TRBD1	TRBV7-8	CASTPHRDRKETQYF
TRBJ1-2	NA	TRBV12-3/TRBV12-4	CASGSIVGGLYGYTF
TRBJ2-2	NA	TRBV5-1	CASSLDSTRNTGELFF
TRBJ2-3	TRBD2	TRBV11-3	CASSNRLAGVWLQYF
TRBJ2-5	TRBD1	TRBV10-2	CASRRWTGWEETQYF
TRBJ2-7	NA	TRBV4-1	CASSQQQAGPYEQYF
TRBJ2-6	NA	TRBV15	CATRKGAGANVLTF
TRBJ2-7	TRBD1	TRBV7-2	CASRVAHHGQGGLEQYF